This T cell receptor (beta chain) was obtained from a study of CD4+ T cells in melanoma. This table comes from immunoSEQ multiplex PCR, and its TCRdb copy is limited to in-frame clones, with some not included. The sample yields over 100,000 clones, about nine tenths seen once. Germline CDR1 reads LNHDA; CDR2 reads SQIVND (reference sequence). With V trimmed by 6 bases and J by 8 bases, 8 bases remained unmatched. The CDR3 loop spans 14 amino acids. The sequenced sample consisted of peripheral blood. This receptor was obtained from a human donor with melanoma. The chain carries TRBV19 and TRBJ2-1; 9 bases align to TRBD1. CDR3 in DNA: TGTGCCAGTAGCCCGGGACAGGGCCAACATGAGCAGTTCTTC. It is translated as CASSPGQGQHEQFF. Full variable domain (remainder filled in from reference TRBV19 and TRBJ2-1): DGGITQSPKYLFRKEGQNVTLSCEQNLNHDAMYWYRQDPGQGLRLIYYSQIVNDFQKGDIAEGYSVSREKKESFPLTVTSAQKNPTAFYLCASSPGQGQHEQFFGPGTRLTVL.